The 25 T cell receptor beta chains below all came from one sample that was sequenced in a study of T cell repertoires in cytomegalovirus infection. TCRdb ran MiXCR on the reads and lists one entry per CDR3 protein. This sample yields 50,000 to 55,000 distinct CDR3 sequences, of which over 15% are seen a single time; 26% belongs to the top ten. These receptors' antigens are unknown. The starting material was CD8+ T cells from cultured PBMCs, obtained from culture after CMV antigen stimulation. The receptors were gathered from a human donor in good health (CMV status not recorded). Some clones in this sample may be carry-over from other donors' samples.

This clonotype was recorded a few times. This sequence joins TRBV20-1 and TRBJ1-1; D gene unclear. In germline, CDR1 is DFQATT, CDR2 SNEGSKA (reference sequence). CDR3 length: 13 amino acids. Deletions cut 3 bases from V and 0 bases from J, with 8 bases between. The CDR3 DNA sequence: TGCAGTGCTAGGAGCAGGATGAACACTGAAGCTTTCTTT. It encodes CSARSRMNTEAFF.

This clonotype was detected many times. The chain couples TRBV27 to TRBJ2-3; D is ambiguous. V lost 0 bases, J lost 7 bases, and 8 bases lay in between. The CDR3 spans 13 residues. Germline CDR1 reads MNHEY; CDR2 reads SMNVEV (reference sequence). The CDR3 here is CASSLSQRNTQYF. In DNA form, the CDR3 reads TGTGCCAGCAGTTTATCTCAGCGAAATACGCAGTATTTT.

This clonotype was detected a few times. V and J are TRBV7-9 and TRBJ2-1; 8 bases are a match to TRBD1. J gave up 4 bases and V 2 bases, and 7 bases lay outside the gene matches. This CDR3 is 16 amino acids long. Germline V gives CDR1 SEHNR, CDR2 FQNEAQ (reference sequence). DNA of the CDR3: TGTGCCAGCAGCTTATCTGATACAGGGGGTTACAATGAGCAGTTCTTC. Protein product: CASSLSDTGGYNEQFF.

The rearrangement uses TRBV5-6 and TRBJ2-2, with D tentatively TRBD2 (6 bases). Germline V gene lookup returns CDR1 SGHDT and CDR2 YYEEEE. The V end lost 4 bases, the J end lost 2 bases, and 15 bases lay between the germline ends. CDR3 length: 16 residues. DNA of the CDR3: TGTGCCAGCAGCCACTCCAAGGCGGGAAACACCGGGGAGCTGTTTTTT. Protein: CASSHSKAGNTGELFF.

This clonotype was observed many times. The genes are TRBV7-8 and TRBJ2-1; possible D gene TRBD2, 7 bases. Germline V CDR1 and CDR2: SGHVS, FQNEAQ. Trimming shortened V by 4 bases and J by 7 bases, and 11 bases separated the two germline ends. This CDR3 has 13 residues. CDR3: CASSSGGLNEQFF. In nucleotides, the CDR3 is TGTGCCAGCAGCTCGGGGGGCCTAAATGAGCAGTTCTTC.

This clonotype is categorized as large. The chain has TRBV7-9 and TRBJ2-5, with 13 bases identical to TRBD2. Germline-derived CDR1 and CDR2 are SEHNR and FQNEAQ (reference sequence). There are 16 residues in the CDR3. With V trimmed by 5 bases and J by 1 base, 4 bases remained unmatched. The CDR3 loop is CASSLTSGRAQETQYF. CDR3 coding DNA: TGTGCCAGCAGCCTAACTAGCGGGAGGGCCCAAGAGACCCAGTACTTC.

The V call is TRBV6-6, the J call TRBJ1-5; D remains unclear. CDR3 length: 16 amino acids. V shed 4 bases and J shed 5 bases, with 18 bases lying between them. CDR1 and CDR2 from the germline V gene are MNHNY and SVGAGI (reference sequence). The CDR3 nucleotides are TGTGCCAGCAGTTCCCCGCCCGGCACTTACTATCAGCCCCAGCATTTT. Translated, it gives CASSSPPGTYYQPQHF.

Only a few counts were recorded for this clonotype. V and J are TRBV12-3 or TRBV12-4 and TRBJ1-2, with D uncertain. This CDR3 spans 14 amino acids. Trimming took 3 bases from V and 2 from J, leaving 10 bases between them. The DNA for the CDR3 is TGTGCCAGCAGTTTCAAGCTGGGAAACTATGGCTACACCTTC. Protein sequence: CASSFKLGNYGYTF.

The chain combines TRBV11-1 with TRBJ1-1; no reliable D call. The germline V gene encodes CDR1 SGHAT and CDR2 FQDESV (reference sequence). V gave up 10 bases and J gave up 1 base, with 16 bases separating them. The length of the CDR3 is 14 residues. The DNA for the CDR3 is TGTGCCACCAAAGGAGGGTACGGGAACACTGAAGCTTTCTTT. Translated: CATKGGYGNTEAFF.

The CDR3 loop reads CASSLPGQGGYEQYF. DNA of the CDR3: TGTGCCAGCAGCTTACCCGGACAGGGAGGGTACGAGCAGTACTTC. This chain uses TRBV7-9 with TRBJ2-7, with a weak D call TRBD1 (8 bases). Trimming stripped 2 bases from V and 4 bases from J, with 15 bases between. The CDR3 consists of 15 residues. Germline assignment: CDR1 SEHNR and CDR2 FQNEAQ (reference sequence).

In its sample, this clonotype was seen a few times. This sequence joins TRBV4-1 and TRBJ1-1; possible D gene TRBD1, 6 bases. V lost 3 bases and J lost 0, with 11 bases in between. Looked up from germline, CDR1 is MGHRA and CDR2 is YSYEKL. There are 15 residues in the CDR3. CDR3 sequence: CASSHLQGMNTEAFF. CDR3 bases: TGCGCCAGCAGCCACCTACAGGGAATGAACACTGAAGCTTTCTTT.

This clonotype was recorded a few times. V and J are TRBV28 and TRBJ1-6, with D maybe TRBD1 (5 bases). V was cut by 2 bases and J by 10 bases, with 9 bases left in between. Germline-derived CDR1 and CDR2 are MDHEN and SYDVKM. The CDR3 spans 13 residues. CDR3 nucleotides: TGTGCCAGCAGTTTAACATCAGGGTCACCCCTCCACTTT. It codes for CASSLTSGSPLHF.

The rearrangement uses TRBV7-2 and TRBJ2-1; 7 positions match TRBD1. This CDR3 comprises 15 residues. Germline V gene lookup returns CDR1 SGHTA and CDR2 FQGNSA. Trimming cost V 2 bases and J 8 bases; bases outside gene matches: 9. Here the CDR3 reads CASSLIGTENYEQFF. DNA of the CDR3: TGTGCCAGCAGCTTAATCGGGACAGAAAACTATGAGCAGTTCTTC.

In this sample, this clonotype turned up many times. This chain joins TRBV28 and TRBJ1-5; D unresolved. CDR3 length: 15 amino acids. V shed 5 bases and J shed 5 bases, with 16 bases lying between them. Germline V CDR1 and CDR2: MDHEN, SYDVKM. The chain's CDR3 is CASSRILQTDQPQHF. CDR3 nucleotide sequence: TGTGCCAGCAGTCGGATCCTGCAAACGGATCAGCCCCAGCATTTT.

This clonotype was counted only a few times. This rearrangement joins TRBV11-2 to TRBJ2-1, with D possibly TRBD2 on 5 matching bases. Trimming removed 1 base from V and 4 bases from J, with 17 bases in between. Germline CDR1 reads SGHAT; CDR2 reads FQNNGV. The CDR3 has 17 residues. The CDR3 loop reads CASSLGPPDSEYNEQFF. CDR3 DNA sequence: TGTGCCAGCAGCTTAGGACCTCCGGACTCCGAGTACAATGAGCAGTTCTTC.

This clonotype was counted a few times. The J gene is TRBJ2-3, the V gene TRBV6-1; D perhaps matches TRBD1 (6 bases). V lost 2 bases, J lost 1 base, and 13 bases lay in between. The CDR3 length is 16 residues. The germline CDR1 and CDR2 sequences are MNHNS and SASEGT. In nucleotides, the CDR3 is TGTGCCAGCAGTGAAAGGGGGACCCTTCGCACAGATACGCAGTATTTT. As protein: CASSERGTLRTDTQYF.

The chain recombines TRBV11-2 with TRBJ2-5; 14 bases are a match to TRBD2. The germline CDR1 and CDR2 sequences are SGHAT and FQNNGV. The V and J ends lost 3 bases and 2 bases, in that order; junction bases with no gene match: 5. The CDR3 has 17 residues. In DNA form, the CDR3 reads TGTGCCAGCAGCTTTCTTCGACTAGCGGGGGGGCAAGAGACCCAGTACTTC. It codes for CASSFLRLAGGQETQYF.

This clonotype has only a few counts. CDR3: CASSVQAGGQETQYF. The CDR3 nucleotides are TGTGCCAGCAGTGTTCAAGCGGGAGGGCAAGAGACCCAGTACTTC. This chain joins TRBV6-4 and TRBJ2-5; 10 bases align to TRBD2. This CDR3 is 15 amino acids long. From germline, CDR1 is MRHNA and CDR2 SNTAGT. V dropped 4 bases and J dropped 2; count of bases not matched to a gene: 4.

The V call is TRBV6-1, the J call TRBJ1-2; TRBD1 matches 7 bases. The CDR3 runs to 17 residues. V trimming: 0 bases; J trimming: 8 bases; junction bases outside the gene matches: 15. Germline V CDR1 and CDR2: MNHNS, SASEGT. The CDR3 nucleotides are TGTGCCAGCAGTGAAGCTAAGGCCGGTAGGGGGCTAGGAGGCTACACCTTC. Its protein product is CASSEAKAGRGLGGYTF.

The chain couples TRBV25-1 to TRBJ2-7, with 8 bases identical to TRBD2. The germline CDR1 and CDR2 sequences are MGHDK and SYGVNS. This CDR3 has 14 residues. The junction had 7 bases not matched to a gene; V was cut back by 5 bases and J by 4 bases. The CDR3 sequence is CASSYGTSLYEQYF. The CDR3, as DNA: TGTGCCAGCAGTTACGGGACTAGTTTATACGAGCAGTACTTC.

Within the sample, this clonotype is medium-sized (0.01 to 0.1%). The chain carries TRBV7-2 and TRBJ2-7, with D perhaps matching TRBD2 (6 bases). V lost 4 bases to trimming and J lost 0 bases, with 13 bases between them. CDR1 and CDR2 (germline): SGHTA, FQGNSA. The CDR3 sequence is 15 residues long. Written as DNA, the CDR3 is TGTGCCAGCAGCTGGGCGGGGCAGAGCTCCTACGAGCAGTACTTC. This translates into CASSWAGQSSYEQYF.

The rearrangement links TRBV7-8 to TRBJ2-1; 10 bases match TRBD2. J was trimmed by 12 bases and V by 5 bases; bases with no gene match: 7. Germline CDR1 SGHVS, CDR2 FQNEAQ. There are 13 residues in the CDR3. Here the CDR3 reads CASSLGTSVWQFF. The CDR3 DNA sequence: TGTGCCAGCAGCCTCGGGACTAGCGTATGGCAGTTCTTC.

This clonotype was detected only a few times. The chain has TRBV7-8 and TRBJ2-7; 10 nucleotides match TRBD1. The junction had 11 bases not matched to a gene; V was cut back by 6 bases and J by 6 bases. CDR3 length: 15 residues. Germline V gene sequence: CDR1 SGHVS, CDR2 FQNEAQ. CDR3 loop: CASRFGGTGVFEQYF. Here the CDR3 DNA reads TGTGCCAGCAGGTTCGGAGGGACAGGGGTATTCGAGCAGTACTTC.

This clonotype came up a few times. The chain combines TRBV7-9 with TRBJ1-1; D call uncertain. Germline CDR1 reads SEHNR; CDR2 reads FQNEAQ (reference sequence). Trimming took 5 bases from V and 2 from J, leaving 6 bases between them. The CDR3 is 12 residues long. The CDR3: CASSPYNTEAFF. The CDR3 region has the DNA TGTGCCAGCAGCCCGTACAACACTGAAGCTTTCTTT.

This clonotype has a handful of counts. This chain links TRBV7-9 with TRBJ1-1; D is possibly TRBD1 (5 bases). Between the trimmed V and J ends, which lost 5 bases and 8 bases, there was a span of 15 bases. This CDR3 contains 13 residues. Germline V gene data show CDR1 as SEHNR and CDR2 as FQNEAQ (reference sequence). Written as DNA, the CDR3 is TGTGCCAGCAGCCCGAGACAGAATCCAGAAGCTTTCTTT. This translates into CASSPRQNPEAFF.